The 2 T cell receptor beta chains below all came from one sample that was sequenced in a study of identical twins (dated by TCRdb to 2016 to 2017). Library preparation used 5' RACE. Sequencer: Illumina HiSeq 2000. The public reads were quality trimmed at Q25 with fastp and then assembled into clones with MiXCR by TCRdb, keeping productive beta chains. A single entry per CDR3 protein holds the most common genes and DNA from its merged rows. The sample records approximately 1.8 million distinct CDR3 sequences, 25% to 35% of which are singletons. About 0.25% of the sample is taken by the ten largest. The specimen was cord blood. The receptors come from a newborn girl in good health.

The chain combines TRBV5-1 with TRBJ1-1; tentative D call: TRBD1 (5 bases). The germline V gene has CDR1 SGHRS and CDR2 YFSETQ. The CDR3 has 14 amino acids. The ends were cut back, 0 bases at V and 3 bases at J, with 9 bases in the middle. The CDR3 protein is CASSLAGAYTEAFF. The CDR3 coding sequence is TGCGCCAGCAGCTTGGCCGGGGCGTACACTGAAGCTTTCTTT.

The rearrangement uses TRBV3-1 and TRBJ2-1; D unclear. The CDR3 spans 14 residues. Germline lookup yields CDR1 LGHDT and CDR2 YNNKEL (reference sequence). V was shortened by 4 bases and J by 6 bases, with 13 bases between the two germline ends. CDR3 nucleotide sequence: TGTGCCAGCAGCCGCCTCGACAATTGCAATGAGCAGTTCTTC. Translating gives CASSRLDNCNEQFF.